This T cell receptor (beta chain) was documented in a study of cytomegalovirus exposure and HLA in healthy donors. The overall study: Membership in the Caucasian-associated ancestry cluster was found for 65% to 85% of 300 to 400 genotyped donors. Whole-study results and caveats: Most TCR sequences were rare, but some public TCRs occurred in many donors. Apparent HLA restriction characterized most CMV-associated TCR beta chains in a later analysis.

In the PCR, 60 Vbeta and 13 Jbeta primers were used. Profiling relied on immunoSEQ multiplex PCR, and the TCRdb table lists in-frame clones only, not all of them. The sample includes about 130,000 clones, about 74% of them seen just once. Remarks on this clone: Its cognate antigen is unknown.

V lost 3 bases and J lost 4; bases outside the gene matches: 4. Germline-derived CDR1 and CDR2 are MDHEN and SYDVKM. The CDR3 has 14 residues. Sequenced sample: PBMCs. The J gene is TRBJ2-5, the V gene TRBV28, with 8 nucleotides matching TRBD1. The receptor's source is a woman between 45 and 60 years old in good health and CMV-seropositive. The CDR3 loop is CASSFGQGRETQYF. In DNA form, the CDR3 reads TGTGCCAGCAGTTTTGGACAGGGAAGAGAGACCCAGTACTTC. Based on the CDR3 plus reference TRBV28 and TRBJ2-5, the full variable domain is DVKVTQSSRYLVKRTGEKVFLECVQDMDHENMFWYRQDPGLGLRLIYFSYDVKMKEKGDIPEGYSVSREKKERFSLILESASTNQTSMYLCASSFGQGRETQYFGPGTRLLVL.